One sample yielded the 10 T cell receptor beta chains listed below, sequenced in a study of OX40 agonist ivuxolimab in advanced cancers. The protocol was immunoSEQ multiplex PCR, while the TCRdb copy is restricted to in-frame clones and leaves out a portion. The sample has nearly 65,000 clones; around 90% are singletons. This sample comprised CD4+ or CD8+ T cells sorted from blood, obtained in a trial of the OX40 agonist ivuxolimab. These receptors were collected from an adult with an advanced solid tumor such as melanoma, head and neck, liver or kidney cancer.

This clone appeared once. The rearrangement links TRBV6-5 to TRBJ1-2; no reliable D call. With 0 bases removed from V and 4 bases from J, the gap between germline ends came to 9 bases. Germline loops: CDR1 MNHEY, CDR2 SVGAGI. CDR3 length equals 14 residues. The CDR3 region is CASSYSTPRYGYTF. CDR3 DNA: TGTGCCAGCAGTTACTCTACCCCTCGCTATGGCTACACCTTC.

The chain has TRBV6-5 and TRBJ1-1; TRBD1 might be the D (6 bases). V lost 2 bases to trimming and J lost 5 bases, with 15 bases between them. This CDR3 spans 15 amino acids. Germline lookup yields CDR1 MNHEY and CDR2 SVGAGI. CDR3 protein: CASSYTGGAYTEAFF. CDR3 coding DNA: TGTGCCAGCAGTTACACGGGGGGCGCGTATACTGAAGCTTTCTTT.

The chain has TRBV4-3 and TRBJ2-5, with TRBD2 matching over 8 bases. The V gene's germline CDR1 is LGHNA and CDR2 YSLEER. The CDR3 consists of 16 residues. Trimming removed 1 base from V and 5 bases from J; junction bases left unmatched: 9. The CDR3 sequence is CASSQARARGRETQYF. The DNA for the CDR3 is TGCGCCAGCAGCCAAGCCCGTGCTCGCGGGAGGGAGACCCAGTACTTC.

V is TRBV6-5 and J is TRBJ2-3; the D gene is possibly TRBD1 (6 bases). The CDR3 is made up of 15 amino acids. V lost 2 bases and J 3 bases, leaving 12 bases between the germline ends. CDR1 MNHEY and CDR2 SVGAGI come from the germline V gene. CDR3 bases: TGTGCCAGCAGTTACAACAGGGAAGGAACAGATACGCAGTATTTT. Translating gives CASSYNREGTDTQYF.

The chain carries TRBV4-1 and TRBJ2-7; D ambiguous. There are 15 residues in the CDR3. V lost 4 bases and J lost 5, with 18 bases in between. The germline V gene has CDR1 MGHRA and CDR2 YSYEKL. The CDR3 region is CASSRTNLDLNEQYF. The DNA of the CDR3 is TGCGCCAGCAGCCGAACTAACCTGGACCTCAACGAGCAGTACTTC.

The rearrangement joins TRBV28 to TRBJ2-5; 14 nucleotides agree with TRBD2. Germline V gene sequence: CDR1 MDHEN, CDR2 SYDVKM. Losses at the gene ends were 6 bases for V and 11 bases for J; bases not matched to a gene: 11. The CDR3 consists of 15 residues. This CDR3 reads CASRRSPGLAGEQYF. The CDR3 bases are TGTGCCAGCAGACGCAGCCCGGGACTAGCGGGGGAGCAGTACTTC.

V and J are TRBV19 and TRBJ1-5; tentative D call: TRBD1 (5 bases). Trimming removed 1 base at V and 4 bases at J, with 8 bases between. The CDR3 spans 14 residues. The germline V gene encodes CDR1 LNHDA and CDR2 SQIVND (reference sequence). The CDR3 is CASSIAGGNQPQHF. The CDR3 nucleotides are TGTGCCAGTAGTATAGCTGGGGGAAATCAGCCCCAGCATTTT.

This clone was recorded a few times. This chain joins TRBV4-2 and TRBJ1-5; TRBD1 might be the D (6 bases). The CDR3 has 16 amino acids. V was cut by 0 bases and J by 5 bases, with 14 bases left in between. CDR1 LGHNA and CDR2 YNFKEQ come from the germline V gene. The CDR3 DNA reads TGTGCCAGCAGCCAAGACATGGGGGGGGCGCATCAGCCCCAGCATTTT. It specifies CASSQDMGGAHQPQHF.

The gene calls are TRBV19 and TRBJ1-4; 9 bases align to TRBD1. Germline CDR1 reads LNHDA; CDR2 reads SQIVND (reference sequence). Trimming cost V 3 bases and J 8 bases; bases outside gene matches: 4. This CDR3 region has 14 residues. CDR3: CASSMTGGVEKLFF. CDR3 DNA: TGTGCCAGTAGTATGACAGGGGGTGTCGAAAAACTGTTTTTT.

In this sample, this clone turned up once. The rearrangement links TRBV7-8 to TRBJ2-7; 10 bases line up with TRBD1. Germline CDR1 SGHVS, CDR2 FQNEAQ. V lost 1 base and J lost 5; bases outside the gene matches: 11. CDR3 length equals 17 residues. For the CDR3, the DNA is TGTGCCAGCAGCTTAGGGGTCGTCGGGACAGGGGTCAACGAGCAGTACTTC. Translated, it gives CASSLGVVGTGVNEQYF.